This TCR beta chain was documented in a study of blood T cell repertoires in COVID-19. Overall study: Samples came from the United States, Italy and Spain, spanning acute and convalescent COVID-19. The cDNA or gDNA used as material had been derived from T cells, B-cell-depleted T cells, or PBMCs.

Per the original data handling: Estimation of nucleated cell counts relied on the amplification of reference gene primers. Assay: immunoSEQ multiplex PCR; the TCRdb copy retains only in-frame clones and omits some. V, J and clone size reflect that table, while D and trimming were determined from the DNA. The table lists approximately 360,000 clones, roughly 90% of them singletons. Assignment of participants to cohorts was predicated upon participant-reported clinical history. Sequencing was performed on PBMCs or T cells enriched from blood (not recorded which). The TCR sequence derives from a woman in her 30s with acute COVID-19.

The chain's CDR3 is CATSHPVRPNTGELFF. CDR3 nucleotide sequence: TGTGCCACCAGTCATCCGGTGCGGCCGAACACCGGGGAGCTGTTTTTT. The gene calls are TRBV24-1 and TRBJ2-2; D ambiguous. The CDR3 is 16 residues long. Germline V CDR1 and CDR2: KGHDR, SFDVKD. V lost 6 bases and J 0 bases, leaving 13 bases between the germline ends.